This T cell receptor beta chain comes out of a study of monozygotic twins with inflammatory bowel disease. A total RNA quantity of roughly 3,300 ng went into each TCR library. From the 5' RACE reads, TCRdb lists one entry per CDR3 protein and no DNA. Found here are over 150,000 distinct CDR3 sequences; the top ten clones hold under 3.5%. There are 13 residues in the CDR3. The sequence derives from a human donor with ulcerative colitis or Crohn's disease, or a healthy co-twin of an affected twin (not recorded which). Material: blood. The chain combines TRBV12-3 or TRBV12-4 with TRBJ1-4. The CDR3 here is CASSPDLNEKLFF.